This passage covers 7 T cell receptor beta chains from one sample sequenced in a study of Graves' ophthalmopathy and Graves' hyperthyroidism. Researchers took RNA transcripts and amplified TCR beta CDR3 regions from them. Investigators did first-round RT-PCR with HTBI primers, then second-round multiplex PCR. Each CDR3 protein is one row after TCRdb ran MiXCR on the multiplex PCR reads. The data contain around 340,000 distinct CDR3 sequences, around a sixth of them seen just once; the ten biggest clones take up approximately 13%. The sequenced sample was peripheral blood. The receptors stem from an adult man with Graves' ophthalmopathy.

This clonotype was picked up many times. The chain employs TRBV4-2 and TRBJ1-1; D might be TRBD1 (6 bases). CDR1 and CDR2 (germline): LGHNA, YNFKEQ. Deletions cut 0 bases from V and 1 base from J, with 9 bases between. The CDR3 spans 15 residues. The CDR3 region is CASSQDQGRNTEAFF. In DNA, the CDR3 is TGTGCCAGCAGCCAAGATCAGGGGAGGAACACTGAAGCTTTCTTT.

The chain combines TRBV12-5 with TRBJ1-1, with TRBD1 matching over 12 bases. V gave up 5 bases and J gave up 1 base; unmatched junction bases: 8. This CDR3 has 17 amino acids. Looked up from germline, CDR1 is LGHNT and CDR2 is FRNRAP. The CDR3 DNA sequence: TGTGCTAGTGGTGAGGGACAGGGGGCCTTAGGGAACACTGAAGCTTTCTTT. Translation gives CASGEGQGALGNTEAFF.

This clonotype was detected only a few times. CDR3 residues: CASRSGGLETQYF. In nucleotides, the CDR3 is TGTGCCAGCAGATCAGGTGGGCTGGAGACCCAGTACTTC. The rearrangement joins TRBV6-1 to TRBJ2-5; D uncertain. Trimming took 6 bases from V and 5 from J, leaving 13 bases between them. The CDR3 has 13 amino acids. CDR1 is MNHNS, CDR2 SASEGT, per germline.

CDR3 sequence: CASSLVVSGYEQYF. The CDR3 DNA follows: TGTGCCAGCAGCTTAGTTGTTAGCGGGTACGAGCAGTACTTC. The J gene is TRBJ2-7, the V gene TRBV7-8, with 7 bases aligning to TRBD2. V was pared by 1 base and J by 4 bases, with 4 bases of the junction left unmatched. Per the germline V gene, CDR1 is SGHVS and CDR2 is FQNEAQ. There are 14 residues in the CDR3.

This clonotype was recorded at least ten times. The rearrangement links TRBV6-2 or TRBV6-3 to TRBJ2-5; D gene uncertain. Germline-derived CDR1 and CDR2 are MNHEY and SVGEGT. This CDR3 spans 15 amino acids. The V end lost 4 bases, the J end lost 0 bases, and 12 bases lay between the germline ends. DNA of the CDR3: TGTGCCAGCAGTTCCTCAGACGAAGACCAAGAGACCCAGTACTTC. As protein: CASSSSDEDQETQYF.

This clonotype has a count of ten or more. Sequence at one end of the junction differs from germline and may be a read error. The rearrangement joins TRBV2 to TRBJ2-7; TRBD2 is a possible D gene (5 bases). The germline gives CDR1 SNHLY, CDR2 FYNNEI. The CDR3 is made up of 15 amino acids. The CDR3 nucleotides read TGTGCCGGCAGACCTACTCGGACTGTCCCCTACGAGCAGTACTTC. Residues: CAGRPTRTVPYEQYF.

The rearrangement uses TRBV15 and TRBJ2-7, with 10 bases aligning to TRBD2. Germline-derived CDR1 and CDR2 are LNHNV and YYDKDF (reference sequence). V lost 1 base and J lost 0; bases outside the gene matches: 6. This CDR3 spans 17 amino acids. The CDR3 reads CATSRVAGLASSYEQYF. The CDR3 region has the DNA TGTGCCACCAGCAGAGTAGCGGGACTAGCGAGCTCCTACGAGCAGTACTTC.